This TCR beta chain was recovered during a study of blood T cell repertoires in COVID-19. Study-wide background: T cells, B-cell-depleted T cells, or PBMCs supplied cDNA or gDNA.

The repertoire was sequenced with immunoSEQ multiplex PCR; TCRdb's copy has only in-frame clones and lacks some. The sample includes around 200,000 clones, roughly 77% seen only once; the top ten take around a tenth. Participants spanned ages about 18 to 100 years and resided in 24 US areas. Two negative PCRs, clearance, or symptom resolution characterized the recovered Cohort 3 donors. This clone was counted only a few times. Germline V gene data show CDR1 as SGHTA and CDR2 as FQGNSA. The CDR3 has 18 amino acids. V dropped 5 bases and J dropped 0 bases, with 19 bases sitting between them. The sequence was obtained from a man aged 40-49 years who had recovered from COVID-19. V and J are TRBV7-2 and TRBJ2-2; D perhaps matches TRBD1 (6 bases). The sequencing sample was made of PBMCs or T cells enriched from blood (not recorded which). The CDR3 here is CASSPKGGQFANTGELFF. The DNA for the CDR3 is TGTGCCAGCAGCCCAAAGGGCGGACAGTTCGCGAACACCGGGGAGCTGTTTTTT.